Sequencing of this TCR beta chain was carried out in a study of cytomegalovirus exposure and HLA in healthy donors. Germline lookup yields CDR1 MGHDK and CDR2 SYGVNS. The CDR3 has 13 residues. The V gene lost 6 bases and the J gene lost 6 bases, with 14 bases spanning the gap. General observations from the study: Testing in vitro showed a few CMV-associated chains specific for CMV antigens.

PCR involved 60 Vbeta and 13 Jbeta primers. TCRdb's copy holds only in-frame clones and misses some; the assay was immunoSEQ multiplex PCR. The sample gives some 150,000 clones, around 80% of which show up once; about a tenth is in the top ten. About this clone: Antigen: not known.

Sequencing was done on a sample of PBMCs. The sequence was obtained from a man between 18 and 29 years old in good health and CMV-seropositive. The J gene is TRBJ1-2, the V gene TRBV25-1, with a possible D match to TRBD1 (6 bases). The CDR3 loop is CASRNQNRDGYTF. CDR3 DNA sequence: TGTGCCAGCAGAAACCAAAACAGGGATGGCTACACCTTC.